The rows below give T cell receptor beta chains drawn from one sample of a study of follicular helper T cells after annual influenza vaccination. The protocol was immunoSEQ multiplex PCR, while the TCRdb copy is restricted to in-frame clones and leaves out a portion. The sample has some 5,600 clones, 80% to 85% seen once; the top ten hold 2.5%. Sequencing used CXCR5+ CD38- circulating T follicular helper cells from blood, obtained 7 days after influenza vaccination. The origin of the receptors is an adult who received the influenza vaccine. Each CDR3 is given with its conserved first and last residue. Fields, in order: clone size, V gene, D gene, J gene, CDR3 protein, CDR3 DNA. A D gene is named only where the DNA matches it firmly. Size values are once, few and many counts, or a class for expanded clones, and some rows have none.

-,TRBV30,TRBD2,TRBJ2-1,CAWSVPSSGGAYNEQFF,TGTGCCTGGAGTGTGCCTAGTAGCGGGGGGGCGTACAATGAGCAGTTCTTC
-,TRBV28,-,TRBJ2-2,CASSHGIGELFF,TGTGCCAGCAGCCACGGGATCGGGGAGCTGTTTTTT
-,TRBV7-9,-,TRBJ1-5,CASSYGGLDSNQPQHF,TGTGCCAGCAGCTACGGGGGACTCGATAGCAATCAGCCCCAGCATTTT
-,TRBV7-2,-,TRBJ2-3,CASSLTSGKDTQYF,TGTGCCAGCAGCTTAACTTCAGGGAAAGATACGCAGTATTTT
-,TRBV18,TRBD1,TRBJ1-1,CASSIGTGSYTEAFF,TGTGCCAGCTCAATCGGGACAGGGTCTTACACCGAAGCTTTCTTT
-,TRBV11-2,-,TRBJ1-1,CASSLSQQMNTEAFF,TGTGCCAGCAGCTTAAGTCAGCAGATGAACACTGAAGCTTTCTTT
-,TRBV30,-,TRBJ1-1,CAWSVLRDTEAFF,TGTGCCTGGAGTGTACTTAGGGACACTGAAGCTTTCTTT
few,TRBV30,-,TRBJ1-2,CAWSDGGGYTF,TGTGCCTGGAGTGACGGGGGAGGCTACACCTTC
-,TRBV6-4,TRBD2,TRBJ2-5,CASSEASGGTQYF,TGTGCCAGCAGTGAGGCTAGCGGGGGGACCCAGTACTTC
-,TRBV10-3,-,TRBJ2-3,CAISDPGGKTDTQYF,TGTGCCATCAGTGACCCTGGGGGGAAGACAGATACGCAGTATTTT
-,TRBV9,-,TRBJ1-2,CASSAQVNQQNYGYTF,TGTGCCAGCAGCGCCCAAGTAAACCAACAAAACTATGGCTACACCTTC
-,TRBV28,-,TRBJ1-1,CASSQQLNTEAFF,TGTGCCAGCAGTCAACAGCTAAACACTGAAGCTTTCTTT
-,TRBV28,-,TRBJ2-2,CASSMARGYPGELFF,TGTGCCAGCAGTATGGCCAGGGGATACCCCGGGGAGCTGTTTTTT
-,TRBV5-6,-,TRBJ1-5,CASSLGLNQPQHF,TGTGCCAGCAGCTTGGGCCTCAATCAGCCCCAGCATTTT
-,TRBV29-1,TRBD1,TRBJ1-3,CSVGQGASGNTIYF,TGCAGCGTCGGACAGGGGGCGTCTGGAAACACCATATATTTT
-,TRBV10-2,-,TRBJ2-3,CASSESEGVRTDTQYF,TGCGCCAGCAGTGAGTCGGAGGGAGTACGCACAGATACGCAGTATTTT
-,TRBV27,-,TRBJ2-7,CASSLSGAFSYEQYF,TGTGCCAGCAGTTTATCAGGGGCCTTCTCCTACGAGCAGTACTTC
-,TRBV28,-,TRBJ2-1,CASSFQSYNEQFF,TGTGCCAGCAGCTTTCAATCCTACAATGAGCAGTTCTTC
-,TRBV27,-,TRBJ2-7,CASSLSPNTYEQYF,TGTGCCAGCAGTTTATCTCCGAATACCTACGAGCAGTACTTC
-,TRBV5-4,TRBD1,TRBJ1-2,CASSFRDRDHGYTF,TGTGCCAGCAGCTTCCGGGACAGGGACCATGGCTACACCTTC